The entry below describes one T cell receptor (beta chain). The sample comes from a study of cytomegalovirus exposure and HLA in healthy donors. Germline V CDR1 and CDR2: SGHRS, YFSETQ. The V and J ends lost 5 bases and 4 bases respectively, with 18 bases between them. There are 15 residues in the CDR3. The repertoire was sequenced with immunoSEQ multiplex PCR; TCRdb's copy has only in-frame clones and lacks some. This repertoire shows over 150,000 clones, roughly 95% found once; its top ten account for under 0.9%. Sequenced material: PBMCs. This sequence joins TRBV5-1 and TRBJ1-2; TRBD1 might be the D (6 bases). This receptor was taken from a young woman in good health and CMV-seronegative. The DNA for the CDR3 is TGCGCCAGCAGACAGGGAGACAGGTCGATCTATGGCTACACCTTC. It translates to CASRQGDRSIYGYTF.